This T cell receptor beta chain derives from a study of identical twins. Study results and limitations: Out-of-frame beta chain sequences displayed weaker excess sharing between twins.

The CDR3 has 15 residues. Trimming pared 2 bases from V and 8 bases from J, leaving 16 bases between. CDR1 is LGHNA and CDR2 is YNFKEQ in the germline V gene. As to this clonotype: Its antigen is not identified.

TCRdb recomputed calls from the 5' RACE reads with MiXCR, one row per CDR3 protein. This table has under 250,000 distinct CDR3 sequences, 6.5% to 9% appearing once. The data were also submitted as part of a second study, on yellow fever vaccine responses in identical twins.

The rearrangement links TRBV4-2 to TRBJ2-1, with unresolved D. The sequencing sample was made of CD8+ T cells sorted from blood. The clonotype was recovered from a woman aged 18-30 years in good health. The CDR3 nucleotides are TGTGCCAGCAGCCAACATCAAGAAGGGATCGATGAGCAGTTCTTC. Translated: CASSQHQEGIDEQFF.